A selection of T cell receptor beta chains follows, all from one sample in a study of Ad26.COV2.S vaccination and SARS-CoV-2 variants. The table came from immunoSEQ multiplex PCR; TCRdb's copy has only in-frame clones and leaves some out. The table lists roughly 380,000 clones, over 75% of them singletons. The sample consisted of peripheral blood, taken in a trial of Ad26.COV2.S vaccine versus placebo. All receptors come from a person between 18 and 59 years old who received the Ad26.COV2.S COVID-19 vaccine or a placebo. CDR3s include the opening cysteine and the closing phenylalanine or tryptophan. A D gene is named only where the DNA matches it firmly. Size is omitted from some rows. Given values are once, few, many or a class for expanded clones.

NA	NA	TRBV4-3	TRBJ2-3	TGCGCCAGCAGCCAAGAGTTGGGAGATACGCAGTATTTT	CASSQELGDTQYF
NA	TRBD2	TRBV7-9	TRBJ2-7	TGTGCCAGCAGTTGGGAGGGACGACCCCTTTACGAGCAGTACTTC	CASSWEGRPLYEQYF
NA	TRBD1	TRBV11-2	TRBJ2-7	TGTGCCAGCTCCTTACAGACAGGGAGTCTCTACGAGCAGTACTTC	CASSLQTGSLYEQYF
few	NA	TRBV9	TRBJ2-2	TGTGCCAGCAGCGTAGAGGGGGCCGGGGAGCTGTTTTTT	CASSVEGAGELFF
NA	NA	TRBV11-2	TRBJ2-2	TGTGCCAGCAGCCCTTTCATAGGGAGCACCGGGGAGCTGTTTTTT	CASSPFIGSTGELFF
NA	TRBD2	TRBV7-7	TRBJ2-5	TGTGCCAGCAGCTTAGGACTAGCGGGGGGCCAAGAGACCCAGTACTTC	CASSLGLAGGQETQYF
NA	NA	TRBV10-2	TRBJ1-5	TGCGCCAGCAGTGAGACAAATCAGCCCCAGCATTTT	CASSETNQPQHF
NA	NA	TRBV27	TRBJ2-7	TGTGCCAGCAGTCCGTCCAGCGGGCCCTCCTACGAGCAGTACTTC	CASSPSSGPSYEQYF
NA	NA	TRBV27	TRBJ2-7	TGTGCCAGCAGTCAGTCAGGGGGGGCCTACGAGCAGTACTTC	CASSQSGGAYEQYF
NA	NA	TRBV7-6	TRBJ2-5	TGTGCCAGCAGCTTCTTTGGAGAGACCCAGTACTTC	CASSFFGETQYF
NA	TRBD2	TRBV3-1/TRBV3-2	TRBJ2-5	TGTGCCAGCAGCCAAGGTTATAGCGGGGGAGCAGAGACCCAGTACTTC	CASSQGYSGGAETQYF
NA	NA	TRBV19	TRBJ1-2	TGTGCCAGTAGTATAGGAGGGCAGGGGCGCTATGGCTACACCTTC	CASSIGGQGRYGYTF
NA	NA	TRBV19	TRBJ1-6	TGTGCCAGTAGTATAACGGAGGCTTCACCCCTCCACTTT	CASSITEASPLHF